The 22 T cell receptor beta chains below come from one sample, sequenced in a study of blood T cell repertoires in COVID-19. Produced via immunoSEQ multiplex PCR; TCRdb's table is partial and in-frame only. This table has 310,000 or so clones, 70% to 90% appearing once. The specimen was peripheral blood. The origin of the receptors is a woman in her 30s who had recovered from COVID-19.

J is TRBJ1-6 and V is TRBV27; perhaps TRBD1 as D (6 bases). The germline CDR1 and CDR2 sequences are MNHEY and SMNVEV (reference sequence). This CDR3 comprises 13 residues. V was pared by 2 bases and J by 10 bases, with 9 bases between. DNA for the CDR3: TGTGCCAGCAGTTTAAGGGGGAGATCACCCCTCCACTTT. The encoded protein is CASSLRGRSPLHF.

The chain carries TRBV27 and TRBJ1-5, with 8 bases aligning to TRBD1. The junction had 8 bases not matched to a gene; V was cut back by 6 bases and J by 7 bases. The CDR3 has 14 residues. Germline V gene lookup returns CDR1 MNHEY and CDR2 SMNVEV (reference sequence). In DNA, the CDR3 is TGTGCCAGCAGATACTCAGGGGGCGGACAGCCCCAGCATTTT. It specifies CASRYSGGGQPQHF.

This chain links TRBV19 with TRBJ2-7; D possibly corresponds to TRBD1 (6 bases). The CDR3 has 14 residues. Deletions cut 5 bases from V and 4 bases from J, with 15 bases between. Looked up from germline, CDR1 is LNHDA and CDR2 is SQIVND (reference sequence). The CDR3 is CASSDTTGPYEQYF. For the CDR3, the DNA is TGTGCCAGTAGTGATACTACAGGGCCATACGAGCAGTACTTC.

The V call is TRBV11-2, the J call TRBJ2-1, with 9 nucleotides matching TRBD2. Germline V CDR1 and CDR2: SGHAT, FQNNGV. V shed 0 bases and J 6 bases; nucleotides not matched to a gene: 6. The CDR3 sequence is 16 residues long. In nucleotides, the CDR3 is TGTGCCAGCAGCTTAGATTTTGCGGGGGGGTTCAATGAGCAGTTCTTC. Residues: CASSLDFAGGFNEQFF.

CDR3 residues: CASSLTGGGNQPQHF. The CDR3 DNA follows: TGTGCCAGCAGCCTGACAGGGGGCGGCAATCAGCCCCAGCATTTT. The V gene is TRBV6-6, the J gene TRBJ1-5, with 10 bases aligning to TRBD1. Germline CDR1 reads MNHNY; CDR2 reads SVGAGI (reference sequence). V shed 6 bases and J 2 bases; nucleotides not matched to a gene: 4. The CDR3 runs 15 residues.

In nucleotides, the CDR3 is TGTGCCAGCAGCTCAGCTAGCGGGAGATCGACAGATACGCAGTATTTT. It codes for CASSSASGRSTDTQYF. V is TRBV11-2 and J is TRBJ2-3; TRBD2 matches at 10 bases. V lost 4 bases, J lost 3 bases, and 7 bases stayed unmatched. The CDR3 is 16 amino acids. The germline gives CDR1 SGHAT, CDR2 FQNNGV.

The chain uses TRBV13 and TRBJ1-5; D remains unclear. The germline CDR1 and CDR2 sequences are PRHDT and FYEKMQ (reference sequence). Trimming stripped 5 bases from V and 3 bases from J, with 11 bases between. This CDR3 is built from 14 residues. CDR3 bases: TGTGCCAGCAGCCTCCGAAAACTCAATCAGCCCCAGCATTTT. It is translated as CASSLRKLNQPQHF.

This chain uses TRBV9 with TRBJ2-7, with TRBD1 matching over 7 bases. The ends lost 0 bases at V and 3 bases at J; junction bases unmatched: 6. The CDR3 loop spans 15 amino acids. Germline CDR1 reads SGDLS; CDR2 reads YYNGEE. The CDR3 loop is CASSVGGQGDYEQYF. The CDR3 nucleotides are TGTGCCAGCAGCGTAGGTGGGCAGGGGGACTACGAGCAGTACTTC.

The chain employs TRBV12-3 or TRBV12-4 and TRBJ2-7; 7 positions match TRBD1. CDR3 length: 12 residues. With 6 bases clipped from V and 5 bases from J, the junction kept 4 bases outside the gene matches. CDR3 amino acids: CASRETGNEQYF. The DNA of the CDR3 is TGTGCCAGCAGGGAGACAGGGAACGAGCAGTACTTC.

The chain couples TRBV4-1 to TRBJ1-6; D unresolved. CDR1 and CDR2 from the germline V gene are MGHRA and YSYEKL. This CDR3 has 15 residues. Trimming stripped 1 base from V and 8 bases from J, with 12 bases between. The CDR3 loop reads CASSQAPPGDSPLHF. The CDR3 DNA is TGCGCCAGCAGCCAAGCACCGCCGGGAGATTCACCCCTCCACTTT.

V gene TRBV19 combines with J gene TRBJ1-2; tentative D call: TRBD1 (6 bases). This CDR3 is built from 15 residues. Germline loops: CDR1 LNHDA, CDR2 SQIVND (reference sequence). Trimming stripped 5 bases from V and 2 bases from J, with 15 bases between. As DNA, the CDR3 is TGTGCCAGTAGTCAGAGCGGGGGGCGAAACTATGGCTACACCTTC. Residues: CASSQSGGRNYGYTF. The whole variable domain, remainder taken from reference TRBV19 and TRBJ1-2, is DGGITQSPKYLFRKEGQNVTLSCEQNLNHDAMYWYRQDPGQGLRLIYYSQIVNDFQKGDIAEGYSVSREKKESFPLTVTSAQKNPTAFYLCASSQSGGRNYGYTFGSGTRLTVV.

The chain joins TRBV28 to TRBJ2-7, with 8 bases fitting TRBD2. This CDR3 is 15 amino acids long. The germline V gene has CDR1 MDHEN and CDR2 SYDVKM. V shed 11 bases, J shed 4 bases, and the junction held 16 bases outside the gene matches. The chain's CDR3 is CACSGTGLGAYEQYF. The CDR3 coding sequence is TGTGCCTGCTCCGGGACGGGACTAGGGGCTTACGAGCAGTACTTC.

This chain joins TRBV6-5 and TRBJ1-1; TRBD1 might be the D (6 bases). The ends were cut back, 6 bases at V and 3 bases at J, with 14 bases in the middle. The CDR3 has 14 residues. Germline V gene sequence: CDR1 MNHEY, CDR2 SVGAGI. CDR3 loop: CASSSTGMDTEAFF. CDR3 nucleotide sequence: TGTGCCAGCAGCAGTACAGGGATGGACACTGAAGCTTTCTTT.

This clone appeared a few times. The chain recombines TRBV3-1 (or the pseudogene TRBV3-2) with TRBJ2-7; tentatively, D is TRBD1 (6 bases). Trimming took off 1 base at V and 5 bases at J, with 15 bases between the two ends. This CDR3 is built from 15 residues. Per the germline V gene, CDR1 is LGHDT and CDR2 is YNNKEL (reference sequence). Written as DNA, the CDR3 is TGTGCCAGCAGCCAAGCCCCTGACAGGTTTAACGAGCAGTACTTC. This sequence encodes CASSQAPDRFNEQYF.

The chain carries TRBV4-1 and TRBJ1-2, with TRBD1 matching over 7 bases. Germline CDR1 reads MGHRA; CDR2 reads YSYEKL. The CDR3 is made up of 16 amino acids. With V trimmed by 1 base and J by 4 bases, 9 bases remained unmatched. The CDR3 coding sequence is TGCGCCAGCAGCCAAGCAACGGGACAGTCGTCCTATGGCTACACCTTC. It translates to CASSQATGQSSYGYTF.

The chain uses TRBV4-1 and TRBJ1-1, with D hard to call. The length of the CDR3 is 13 residues. Germline V gene sequence: CDR1 MGHRA, CDR2 YSYEKL. V was pared by 4 bases and J by 7 bases, with 13 bases between. Here the CDR3 reads CASSLSGDFEAFF. The CDR3 nucleotides read TGCGCCAGCAGCCTAAGTGGAGACTTTGAAGCTTTCTTT.

The V gene is TRBV27, the J gene TRBJ2-3; D is unresolved. Germline CDR1 reads MNHEY; CDR2 reads SMNVEV (reference sequence). The CDR3 spans 13 residues. V lost 0 bases and J lost 6, with 7 bases in between. This CDR3 reads CASSLSVSDTQYF. The CDR3 DNA sequence: TGTGCCAGCAGTTTATCTGTCTCGGATACGCAGTATTTT.

The chain recombines TRBV6-5 with TRBJ1-6; D may be TRBD1 (6 bases). Germline V gene data show CDR1 as MNHEY and CDR2 as SVGAGI. There are 14 residues in the CDR3. V was cut by 2 bases and J by 7 bases, with 9 bases left in between. As DNA, the CDR3 is TGTGCCAGCAGTTACGAGGGGGAAAATTCACCCCTCCACTTT. This encodes CASSYEGENSPLHF.

The chain recombines TRBV5-1 with TRBJ2-5; 8 nucleotides align to TRBD1. V trimming: 0 bases; J trimming: 7 bases; junction bases outside the gene matches: 11. The CDR3 has 16 residues. Germline V gene sequence: CDR1 SGHRS, CDR2 YFSETQ. The CDR3 DNA follows: TGCGCCAGCAGCTTGGTTGAAACGACAGGGGAGGCGACCCAGTACTTC. Protein product: CASSLVETTGEATQYF.

J is TRBJ1-1 and V is TRBV12-3 or TRBV12-4, with a tentative D call TRBD1 (5 bases). Trimming removed 5 bases from V and 4 bases from J, with 11 bases in between. This CDR3 is built from 13 residues. This CDR3 reads CASSGAWGTEAFF. CDR3 nucleotide sequence: TGTGCCAGCAGTGGGGCATGGGGCACTGAAGCTTTCTTT.

V and J are TRBV4-1 and TRBJ2-3, with TRBD2 matching 8 bases. Germline V lookup: CDR1 MGHRA, CDR2 YSYEKL. The J segment lost 2 bases and the V segment lost 9 bases, leaving 7 bases of the junction unmatched. This CDR3 is 14 amino acids long. The CDR3 reads CASRIAGSTDTQYF. Here the CDR3 DNA reads TGCGCCAGTCGGATAGCGGGGTCCACAGATACGCAGTATTTT.

Comments on this clone: This sample includes further DNA sequences coding for the same CDR3. V gene TRBV12-3 or TRBV12-4 combines with J gene TRBJ1-1; unclear D gene. This CDR3 spans 12 amino acids. The V gene lost 6 bases and the J gene lost 1 base, with 6 bases spanning the gap. The CDR3 coding sequence is TGTGCCAGCAGCCCCGGGAACACTGAAGCTTTCTTT. Translation: CASSPGNTEAFF.